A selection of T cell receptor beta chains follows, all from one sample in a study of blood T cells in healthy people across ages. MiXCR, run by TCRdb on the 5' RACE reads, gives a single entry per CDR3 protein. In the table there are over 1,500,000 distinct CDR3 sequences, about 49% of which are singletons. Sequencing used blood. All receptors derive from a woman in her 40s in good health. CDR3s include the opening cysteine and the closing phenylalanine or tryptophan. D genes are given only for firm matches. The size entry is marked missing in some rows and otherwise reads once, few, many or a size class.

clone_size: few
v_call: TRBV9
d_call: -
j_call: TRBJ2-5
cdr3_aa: CASTLGGTNQETQYF
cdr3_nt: TGTGCCAGCACCCTAGGGGGGACAAACCAAGAGACCCAGTACTTC

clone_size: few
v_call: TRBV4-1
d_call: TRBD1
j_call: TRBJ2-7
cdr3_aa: CASSHRTGRMDEQYF
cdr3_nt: TGCGCCAGCAGCCATCGGACAGGTCGGATGGACGAGCAGTACTTC

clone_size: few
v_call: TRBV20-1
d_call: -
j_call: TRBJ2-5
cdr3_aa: CSARTRRGLRRQETQYF
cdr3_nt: TGCAGTGCTAGAACTCGGCGGGGGCTCAGGAGGCAAGAGACCCAGTACTTC

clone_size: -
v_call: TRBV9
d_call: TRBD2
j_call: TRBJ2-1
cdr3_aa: CASSVAFGGGAENEQFF
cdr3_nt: TGTGCCAGCAGCGTAGCTTTCGGCGGGGGGGCCGAGAATGAGCAGTTCTTC

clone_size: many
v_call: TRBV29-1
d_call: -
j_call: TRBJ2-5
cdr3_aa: CSVEVSGDPLKTQYF
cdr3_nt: TGCAGCGTTGAAGTGTCAGGGGATCCCCTAAAGACCCAGTACTTC

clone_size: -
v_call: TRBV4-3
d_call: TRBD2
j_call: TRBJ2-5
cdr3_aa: CASSQGGTSGNNEQYF
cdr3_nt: TGCGCCAGCAGCCAAGGGGGGACTAGCGGTAACAATGAGCAGTACTTC

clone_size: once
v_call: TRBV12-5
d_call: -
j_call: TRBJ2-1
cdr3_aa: CASVSPRGYNEQFF
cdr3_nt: TGTGCTAGTGTTTCTCCAAGGGGTTACAATGAGCAGTTCTTC

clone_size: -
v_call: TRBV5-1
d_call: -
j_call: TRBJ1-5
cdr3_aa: CASSSTTGSNQPQHF
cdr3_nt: TGCGCCAGCAGCTCGACGACAGGTAGCAATCAGCCCCAGCATTTT

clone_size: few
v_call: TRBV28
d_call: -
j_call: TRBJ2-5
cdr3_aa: CASSPIGTRSQETQYF
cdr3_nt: TGTGCCAGCAGTCCCATCGGGACACGGAGCCAAGAGACCCAGTACTTC

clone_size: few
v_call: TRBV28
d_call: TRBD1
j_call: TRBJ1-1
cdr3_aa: CATRGQGVTEAFF
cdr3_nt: TGTGCCACCCGCGGACAGGGAGTTACTGAAGCTTTCTTT

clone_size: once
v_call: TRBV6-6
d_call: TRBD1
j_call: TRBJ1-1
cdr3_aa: CASSYKQGTTEAFF
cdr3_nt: TGTGCCAGCAGTTATAAACAGGGGACCACTGAAGCTTTCTTT

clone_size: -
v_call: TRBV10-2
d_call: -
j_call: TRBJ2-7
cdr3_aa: CASSREREQYF
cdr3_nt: TGCGCCAGCAGTAGAGAGCGCGAGCAGTACTTC